This T cell receptor beta chain came from a study of T cell responses to AZD1222 COVID-19 vaccine. A word on this clone: The antigen remains unidentified.

Assay: immunoSEQ multiplex PCR; the TCRdb copy retains only in-frame clones and omits some. The sample includes more than 90,000 clones, approximately 90% of them seen just once. Study-wide results and limits: Compared with day 0, the breadth and depth of the Spike-specific TCR repertoire rose significantly after two doses of AZD1222. Clonal diversity may have been underestimated in mostly white British donors. At baseline, just 6 or 7 AZD1222 recipients tested seropositive.

The sequenced sample was peripheral blood, obtained 28 days after the second AZD1222 dose. This TCR came from an adult who received the AZD1222 COVID-19 vaccine.

The CDR3 reads CASSPGQGLFF. CDR3 nucleotide sequence: TGTGCCAGCAGCCCAGGACAGGGTCTTTTCTTT. The V call is TRBV7-6, the J call TRBJ1-1; TRBD1 matches at 8 bases. This CDR3 comprises 11 residues. Germline V gene data show CDR1 as SGHVS and CDR2 as FNYEAQ. With V trimmed by 5 bases and J by 13 bases, 6 bases remained unmatched.